Listed below are T cell receptor beta chains from one sample, sequenced in a study of T-cell reconstitution after alpha-beta-depleted transplantation in children. Each CDR3 protein gets one entry after TCRdb re-called the PCR reads with MiXCR. The sample has about 440,000 distinct CDR3 sequences; 43% are singletons. The specimen was PBMCs, collected before TCRalphabeta/CD19-depleted stem cell transplant. The receptors were gathered from a girl aged 2-10 years with aplastic anemia, due to receive a stem cell transplant. Both conserved end residues are part of each CDR3. A D gene is named only where the DNA matches it firmly. The size of a clone is reported for some rows only, either as once, few or many, or as a class for expanded clones.

J: TRBJ2-3
size: few
D: TRBD2
V: TRBV6-1
CDR3: CASTSSGGTDTQYF
DNA: TGTGCCAGCACGAGTAGCGGGGGCACAGATACGCAGTATTTT

J: TRBJ2-3
size: once
D: NA
V: TRBV4-1
CDR3: CASGRPDTQYF
DNA: TGCGCCAGCGGGAGACCAGATACGCAGTATTTT

J: TRBJ2-1
size: NA
D: NA
V: TRBV18
CDR3: CASSPRVTLTGNEQFF
DNA: TGTGCCAGCTCACCACGAGTAACCCTGACCGGGAATGAGCAGTTCTTC

J: TRBJ2-7
size: NA
D: NA
V: TRBV20-1
CDR3: CSARSNLGLGPGSYEQYF
DNA: TGCAGTGCTAGATCAAACCTGGGACTGGGGCCGGGTTCCTACGAGCAGTACTTC

J: TRBJ2-7
size: NA
D: NA
V: TRBV28
CDR3: CASSPPRDIFYEQYF
DNA: TGTGCCAGCAGTCCACCCCGGGACATCTTCTACGAGCAGTACTTC

J: TRBJ2-7
size: NA
D: TRBD2
V: TRBV27
CDR3: CASSRGTSGFTYEQYF
DNA: TGTGCCAGCAGTAGGGGGACTAGCGGGTTCACCTACGAGCAGTACTTC

J: TRBJ2-7
size: NA
D: TRBD2
V: TRBV4-2
CDR3: CASSQGGLAAPYEQYF
DNA: TGTGCCAGCAGCCAAGGAGGACTAGCGGCCCCCTACGAGCAGTACTTC

J: TRBJ2-3
size: once
D: TRBD2
V: TRBV10-3
CDR3: CAISEGSGGGTQYF
DNA: TGTGCCATCAGTGAGGGGAGCGGGGGGGGCACGCAGTATTTT

J: TRBJ2-1
size: NA
D: TRBD1
V: TRBV7-9
CDR3: CASSLPGPGQGFHEQFF
DNA: TGTGCCAGCAGCTTACCTGGGCCGGGACAGGGTTTTCATGAGCAGTTCTTC

J: TRBJ2-1
size: many
D: NA
V: TRBV7-9
CDR3: CASSGSSAYNEQFF
DNA: TGTGCCAGCAGCGGGTCTAGCGCCTACAATGAGCAGTTCTTC

J: TRBJ2-7
size: few
D: TRBD2
V: TRBV7-8
CDR3: CASSSPLAGFYEQYF
DNA: TGTGCCAGCAGCTCCCCCCTAGCGGGATTCTACGAGCAGTACTTC

J: TRBJ2-7
size: few
D: TRBD1
V: TRBV7-8
CDR3: CASSFGEGQGGEQYF
DNA: TGTGCCAGCAGCTTCGGAGAGGGACAGGGTGGCGAGCAGTACTTC

J: TRBJ2-1
size: NA
D: NA
V: TRBV20-1
CDR3: CSARGAVPSYNEQFF
DNA: TGCAGTGCTAGAGGAGCGGTCCCCTCCTACAATGAGCAGTTCTTC

J: TRBJ1-2
size: few
D: NA
V: TRBV7-8
CDR3: CASSLDSYGYTF
DNA: TGTGCCAGCAGCTTAGACTCCTATGGCTACACCTTC

J: TRBJ1-2
size: NA
D: NA
V: TRBV7-3
CDR3: CASSPDGAGYGYTF
DNA: TGTGCCAGCAGCCCGGATGGGGCGGGATATGGCTACACCTTC

J: TRBJ1-4
size: NA
D: NA
V: TRBV9
CDR3: CASSVGHSTTNEKLFF
DNA: TGTGCCAGCAGCGTCGGACATTCCACAACTAATGAAAAACTGTTTTTT

J: TRBJ2-1
size: NA
D: NA
V: TRBV29-1
CDR3: CSVELRAYNEQFF
DNA: TGCAGCGTTGAGCTGCGCGCCTACAATGAGCAGTTCTTC

J: TRBJ2-7
size: NA
D: NA
V: TRBV29-1
CDR3: CSVGSDFPYEPYF
DNA: TGCAGCGTCGGGTCCGACTTTCCTTACGAGCCGTACTTC

J: TRBJ2-3
size: NA
D: TRBD2
V: TRBV4-1
CDR3: CASSQEPGGRYTDTQYF
DNA: TGCGCCAGCAGCCAGGAGCCGGGGGGGAGGTATACAGATACGCAGTATTTT

J: TRBJ2-7
size: few
D: TRBD1
V: TRBV29-1
CDR3: CSIPGQGYEQYF
DNA: TGCAGCATCCCGGGACAGGGCTACGAGCAGTACTTC

J: TRBJ2-1
size: few
D: NA
V: TRBV6-1
CDR3: CASSQDLGSYNEQFF
DNA: TGTGCCAGCAGTCAGGACCTCGGATCCTACAATGAGCAGTTCTTC

J: TRBJ2-7
size: NA
D: NA
V: TRBV9
CDR3: CASGTKAASSYEQYF
DNA: TGTGCCAGCGGCACCAAGGCAGCGAGCTCCTACGAGCAGTACTTC

J: TRBJ2-7
size: NA
D: NA
V: TRBV4-2
CDR3: CASSSTRAREQYF
DNA: TGTGCCAGCAGCTCTACGAGGGCCCGCGAGCAGTACTTC

J: TRBJ2-5
size: NA
D: TRBD2
V: TRBV24-1
CDR3: CATSDSTIAGVETQYF
DNA: TGTGCCACCAGTGATTCGACGATAGCGGGAGTAGAGACCCAGTACTTC

J: TRBJ1-4
size: NA
D: NA
V: TRBV6-1
CDR3: CASRVGNNEKLFF
DNA: TGTGCCAGCAGAGTGGGGAATAATGAAAAACTGTTTTTT

J: TRBJ2-5
size: NA
D: TRBD1
V: TRBV28
CDR3: CATTGGLETQYF
DNA: TGTGCCACCACAGGGGGCCTGGAGACCCAGTACTTC

J: TRBJ2-2
size: few
D: TRBD2
V: TRBV7-2
CDR3: CASSALVLAGDTGELFF
DNA: TGTGCCAGTAGTGCCCTGGTCCTAGCGGGAGACACCGGGGAGCTGTTTTTT

J: TRBJ2-3
size: many
D: NA
V: TRBV7-9
CDR3: CASSFFGGQDTQYF
DNA: TGTGCCAGCAGCTTCTTCGGGGGGCAGGATACGCAGTATTTT

J: TRBJ1-1
size: NA
D: NA
V: TRBV20-1
CDR3: CSESGRLNTEAFF
DNA: TGCAGTGAGTCAGGACGGTTAAACACTGAAGCTTTCTTT

J: TRBJ2-7
size: NA
D: NA
V: TRBV12-3/TRBV12-4
CDR3: CASGSGKSYEQYF
DNA: TGTGCCAGCGGCTCGGGGAAATCCTACGAGCAGTACTTC

J: TRBJ2-2
size: many
D: NA
V: TRBV3-1
CDR3: CASSQHGSPTGELFF
DNA: TGTGCCAGCAGCCAACACGGGAGCCCCACCGGGGAGCTGTTTTTT

J: TRBJ2-1
size: NA
D: TRBD2
V: TRBV7-3
CDR3: CASSLGGGEGYNEQFF
DNA: TGTGCCAGCAGCTTAGGGGGAGGGGAGGGCTACAATGAGCAGTTCTTC

J: TRBJ2-1
size: NA
D: NA
V: TRBV7-2
CDR3: CASSLGYWGGPWIF
DNA: TGTGCCAGCAGCTTAGGATATTGGGGGGGCCCCTGGATCTTC

J: TRBJ2-3
size: NA
D: NA
V: TRBV7-2
CDR3: CASSSPGLKTDTQYF
DNA: TGTGCCAGCAGCTCACCGGGACTCAAGACAGATACGCAGTATTTT

J: TRBJ2-3
size: NA
D: NA
V: TRBV9
CDR3: CASSVGRGYLTDTQYF
DNA: TGTGCCAGCAGCGTAGGGAGGGGCTACTTAACAGATACGCAGTATTTT

J: TRBJ2-1
size: NA
D: NA
V: TRBV15
CDR3: CATSGGAYNEQFF
DNA: TGTGCCACCAGCGGCGGGGCCTACAATGAGCAGTTCTTC

J: TRBJ2-1
size: NA
D: TRBD2
V: TRBV4-2
CDR3: CASSQDVAGGPVRGNEQFF
DNA: TGTGCCAGCAGCCAAGATGTAGCGGGGGGGCCGGTACGGGGGAATGAGCAGTTCTTC

J: TRBJ2-1
size: NA
D: NA
V: TRBV20-1
CDR3: CSAPFTSSYNEQFF
DNA: TGCAGTGCTCCTTTCACTAGTTCCTACAATGAGCAGTTCTTC

J: TRBJ2-3
size: few
D: NA
V: TRBV27
CDR3: CASSTYPSDTQYF
DNA: TGTGCCAGCAGTACCTACCCGTCAGATACGCAGTATTTT

J: TRBJ2-7
size: many
D: TRBD2
V: TRBV2
CDR3: CASSLRLAGSSYEQYF
DNA: TGTGCCAGCAGTCTTAGACTAGCGGGATCCTCCTACGAGCAGTACTTC

J: TRBJ1-2
size: many
D: NA
V: TRBV29-1
CDR3: CSVEGQSYGYTF
DNA: TGCAGCGTTGAAGGGCAGAGTTATGGCTACACCTTC